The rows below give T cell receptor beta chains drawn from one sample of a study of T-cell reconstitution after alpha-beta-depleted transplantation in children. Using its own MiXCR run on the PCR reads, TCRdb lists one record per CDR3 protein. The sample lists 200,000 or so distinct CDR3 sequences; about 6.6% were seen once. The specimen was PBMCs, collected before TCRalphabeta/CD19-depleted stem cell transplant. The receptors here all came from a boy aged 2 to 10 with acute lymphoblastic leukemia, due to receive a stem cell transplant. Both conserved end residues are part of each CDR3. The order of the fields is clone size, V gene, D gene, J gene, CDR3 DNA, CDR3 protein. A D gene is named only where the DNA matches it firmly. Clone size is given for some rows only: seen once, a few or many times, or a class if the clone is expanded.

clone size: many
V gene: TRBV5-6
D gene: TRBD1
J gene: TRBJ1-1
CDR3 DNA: TGTGCCAGCACCCTGACAGGGGGCACTGAAGCTTTCTTT
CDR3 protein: CASTLTGGTEAFF

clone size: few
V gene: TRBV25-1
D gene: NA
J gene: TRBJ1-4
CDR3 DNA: TGTGCCAGCAGTGAATTCGTTCGAAAGGGGGAAAAACTGTTTTTT
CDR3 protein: CASSEFVRKGEKLFF

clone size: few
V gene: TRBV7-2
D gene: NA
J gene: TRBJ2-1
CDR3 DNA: TGTGCCAGCAGCAGACGGGGGGGGACAGGGTTCTACAATGAGCAGTTCTTC
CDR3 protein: CASSRRGGTGFYNEQFF

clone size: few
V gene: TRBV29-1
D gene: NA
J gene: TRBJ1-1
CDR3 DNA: TGCAGCGTTGGGGGGCAGGCTTTCTTT
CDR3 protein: CSVGGQAFF

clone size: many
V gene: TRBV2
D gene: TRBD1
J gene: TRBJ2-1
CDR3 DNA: TGTGCCAGCAGTGCCGGGACAGGGGCGAACAATGAGCAGTTCTTC
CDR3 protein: CASSAGTGANNEQFF

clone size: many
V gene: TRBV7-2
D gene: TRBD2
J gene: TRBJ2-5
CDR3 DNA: TGTGCCAGCAGCTTACGGAGCGGGGGGGCCTGGGAGACCCAGTACTTC
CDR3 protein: CASSLRSGGAWETQYF

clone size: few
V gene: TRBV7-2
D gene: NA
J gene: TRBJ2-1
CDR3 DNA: TGTGCCAGCAGCATAGGGCCCGGACTAAATGAGCAGTTCTTC
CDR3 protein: CASSIGPGLNEQFF

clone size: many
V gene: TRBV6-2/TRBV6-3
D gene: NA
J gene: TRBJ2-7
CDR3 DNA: TGTGCCAGCAGACGGACGGTGGGGACGGGGGAGCAGTACTTC
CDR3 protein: CASRRTVGTGEQYF

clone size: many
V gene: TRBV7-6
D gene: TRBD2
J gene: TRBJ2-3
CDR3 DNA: TGTGCCAGCAGCCCCTTAGCGGGACTTGGCACAGATACGCAGTATTTT
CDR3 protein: CASSPLAGLGTDTQYF

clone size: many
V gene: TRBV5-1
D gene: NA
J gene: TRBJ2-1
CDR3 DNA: TGCGCCAGCAGCCTGGTGGAGTCAGCGGGCAATGAGCAGTTCTTC
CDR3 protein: CASSLVESAGNEQFF

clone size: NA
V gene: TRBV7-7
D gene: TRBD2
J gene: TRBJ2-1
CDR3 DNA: TGTGCTAGCAGTACAGGGGCGGGAGGGTCCTACAATGAGCAGTTCTTC
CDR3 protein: CASSTGAGGSYNEQFF

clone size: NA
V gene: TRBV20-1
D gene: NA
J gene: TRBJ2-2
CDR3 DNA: TGCAGTGCGCGCCGGGACCTCAACACCGGGGAGCTGTTTTTT
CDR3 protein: CSARRDLNTGELFF

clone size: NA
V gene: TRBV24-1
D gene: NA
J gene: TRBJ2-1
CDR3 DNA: TGTGCCACCAGTGATTTAGGGCCGGCCTCCTACAATGAGCAGTTCTTC
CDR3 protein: CATSDLGPASYNEQFF

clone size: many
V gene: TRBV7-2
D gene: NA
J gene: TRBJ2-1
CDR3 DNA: TGTGCCAGCAGGTCCAGACACACCACTCACAATGAGCAGTTCTTC
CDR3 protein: CASRSRHTTHNEQFF

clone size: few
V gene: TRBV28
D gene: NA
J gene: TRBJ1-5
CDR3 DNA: TGTGCCAGCAGAACCGGGGTCTCTAGCAATCAGCCCCAGCATTTT
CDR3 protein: CASRTGVSSNQPQHF

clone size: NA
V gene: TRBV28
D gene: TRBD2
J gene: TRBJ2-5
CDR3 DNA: TGTGCCAGCAGTTTATTACATGCGACTAGCGGGGACCAAGAGACCCAGTACTTC
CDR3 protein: CASSLLHATSGDQETQYF

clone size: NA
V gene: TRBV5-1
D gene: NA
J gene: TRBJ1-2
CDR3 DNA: TGCGCCAGCAGCGAGGGGGATGGTGGCTACACCTTC
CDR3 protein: CASSEGDGGYTF

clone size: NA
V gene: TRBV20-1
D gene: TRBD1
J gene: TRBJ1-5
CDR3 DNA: TGCAGTGCTAGAGGGACAGGGAGTCAGCCCCAGCATTTT
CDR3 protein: CSARGTGSQPQHF

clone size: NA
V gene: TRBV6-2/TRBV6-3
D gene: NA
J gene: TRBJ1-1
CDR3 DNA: TGTGCCAGCACCCACGGCGCAGAAGCTTTCTTT
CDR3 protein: CASTHGAEAFF

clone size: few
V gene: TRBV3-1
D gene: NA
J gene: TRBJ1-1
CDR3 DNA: TGTGCCAGCAACCGGCGGCAACAGGGCTGGAACACTGAAGCTTTCTTT
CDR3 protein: CASNRRQQGWNTEAFF

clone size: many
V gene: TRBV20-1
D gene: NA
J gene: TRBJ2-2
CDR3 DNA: TGCAGTGGTCCAGGGTCTACCGGGGAGCTGTTTTTT
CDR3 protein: CSGPGSTGELFF

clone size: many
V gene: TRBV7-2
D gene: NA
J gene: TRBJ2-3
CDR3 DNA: TGTGCCAGCAGCCCAACCAGCCCAGATACGCAGTATTTT
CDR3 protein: CASSPTSPDTQYF

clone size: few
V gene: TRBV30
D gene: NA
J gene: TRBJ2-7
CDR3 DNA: TGTGCCTGGAGCCAGAACGAGCAGTACTTC
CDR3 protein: CAWSQNEQYF

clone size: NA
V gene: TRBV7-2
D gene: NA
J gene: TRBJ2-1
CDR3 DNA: TGTGCCAGCACCCTAGGGCGGCGGAGTCACAATGAGCAGTTCTTC
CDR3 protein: CASTLGRRSHNEQFF

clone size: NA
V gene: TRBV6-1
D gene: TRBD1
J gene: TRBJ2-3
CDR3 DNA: TGTGCCAGCAGTGGGCCGGGACAGGGGGCAGATACGCAGTATTTT
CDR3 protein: CASSGPGQGADTQYF